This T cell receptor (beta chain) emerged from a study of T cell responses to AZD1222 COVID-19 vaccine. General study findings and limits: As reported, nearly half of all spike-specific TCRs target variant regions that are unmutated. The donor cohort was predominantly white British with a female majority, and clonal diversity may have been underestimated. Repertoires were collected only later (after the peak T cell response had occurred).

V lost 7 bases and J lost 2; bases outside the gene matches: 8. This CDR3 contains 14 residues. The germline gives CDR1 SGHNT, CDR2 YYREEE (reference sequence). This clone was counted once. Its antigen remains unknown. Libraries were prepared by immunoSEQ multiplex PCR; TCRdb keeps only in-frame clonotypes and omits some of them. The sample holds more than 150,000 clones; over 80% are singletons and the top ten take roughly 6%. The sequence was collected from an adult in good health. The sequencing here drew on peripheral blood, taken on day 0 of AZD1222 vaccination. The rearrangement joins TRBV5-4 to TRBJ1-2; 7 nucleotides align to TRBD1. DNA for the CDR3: TGTGCCAGCCGACAGGGTAACTTCAACTATGGCTACACCTTC. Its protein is CASRQGNFNYGYTF.